The 28 T cell receptor beta chains listed next were all sequenced from one sample in a study of cytomegalovirus exposure and HLA in healthy donors. This PCR relied on a set of 60 Vbeta primers and 13 Jbeta primers. Generated by immunoSEQ multiplex PCR, the TCRdb table keeps only in-frame clones and is missing some. This sample has 100,000 or so clones, with around 70% found just once. Material for sequencing was PBMCs. The receptor set was obtained from a man aged 30 to 45 in good health and CMV-seronegative.

CDR3 sequence: CASSVAQGASGETQYF. Written as DNA, the CDR3 is TGTGCCAGCAGCGTAGCTCAGGGGGCTTCGGGGGAGACCCAGTACTTC. V is TRBV9 and J is TRBJ2-5; the match to TRBD1 covers 8 bases. There are 16 residues in the CDR3. The V gene end was trimmed by 0 bases and the J gene end by 5 bases; junction bases not matched to a gene: 9. Germline CDR1 is SGDLS and CDR2 is YYNGEE.

In its sample, this clone was seen a few times. Within the sample, other DNA sequences also encode this same CDR3. The J gene is TRBJ1-3, the V gene TRBV4-2; D may be TRBD1 (6 bases). Germline CDR1 and CDR2: LGHNA and YNFKEQ. Trimming cost V 1 base and J 0 bases, with 13 bases left between them. The CDR3 has 17 residues. The CDR3, as DNA: TGTGCCAGCAGCCAAGTTGGGGGGGGCGGCTCTGGAAACACCATATATTTT. Translating it yields CASSQVGGGGSGNTIYF.

Notes on this clone: Relative to the germline gene, one junction end is altered; a read error may explain this. This chain links TRBV9 with TRBJ2-6; 9 bases line up with TRBD1. Germline CDR1 and CDR2: SGDLS and YYNGEE. This CDR3 has 19 residues. The CDR3 loop is CASSARPGQGRSGANGLTF. The CDR3 DNA is TGTGCCAGCAGCGCTCGACCGGGACAGGGTCGCTCCGGGGCCAACGGCCTGACTTTC.

This chain uses TRBV19 with TRBJ2-2; tentatively, D is TRBD2 (6 bases). Germline CDR1 is LNHDA and CDR2 is SQIVND (reference sequence). CDR3 length: 14 amino acids. V lost 10 bases and J 6 bases, leaving 18 bases between the germline ends. The CDR3 DNA reads TGTGCCACCGATCCGCGGGGTCTCTCCGGGGAGCTGTTTTTT. It encodes CATDPRGLSGELFF.

The chain uses TRBV7-2 and TRBJ2-5; D is unclear. V was trimmed by 4 bases and J by 6 bases, leaving 9 bases between them. The CDR3 runs to 12 residues. Germline CDR1 and CDR2: SGHTA and FQGNSA. The CDR3 loop is CASSSPPKTQYF. In DNA, the CDR3 is TGTGCCAGCAGCTCTCCGCCTAAGACCCAGTACTTC. The whole variable domain, filled in from reference TRBV7-2 and TRBJ2-5, reads GAGVSQSPSNKVTEKGKDVELRCDPISGHTALYWYRQSLGQGLEFLIYFQGNSAPDKSGLPSDRFSAERTGGSVSTLTIQRTQQEDSAVYLCASSSPPKTQYFGPGTRLLVL.

V usage is TRBV7-3 and J usage is TRBJ2-2, with a tentative D call TRBD2 (6 bases). This CDR3 is built from 14 residues. Trimming cost V 3 bases and J 4 bases, with 9 bases left between them. The germline CDR1 and CDR2 sequences are SGHTA and FQGTGA. The CDR3 reads CASSFRESTGELFF. The CDR3 bases are TGTGCCAGCAGCTTTCGGGAGAGCACCGGGGAGCTGTTTTTT.

V usage is TRBV11-2 and J usage is TRBJ2-7, with 11 positions matching TRBD2. V lost 5 bases and J lost 5; bases outside the gene matches: 8. This CDR3 region has 15 residues. Germline loops: CDR1 SGHAT, CDR2 FQNNGV. CDR3 residues: CASSTRLAGINEQYF. The DNA of the CDR3 is TGTGCCAGCAGCACCCGACTAGCGGGAATCAACGAGCAGTACTTC.

V gene TRBV1 combines with J gene TRBJ1-3; the table's TRBD1 call for D was not verified on the DNA. TRBV1 constitutes a pseudogene. The CDR3 runs to 19 residues. The CDR3 region has the DNA TGCACCAGCAGCCAAGATTTGGACAGGGAAACCTTGGCCGGAAACACCATATATTTT. It codes for CTSSQDLDRETLAGNTIYF.

The V and J genes are TRBV18 and TRBJ2-1, with 7 bases lining up with TRBD1. The CDR3 length is 15 residues. Per the germline V gene, CDR1 is KGHSH and CDR2 is LQKENI. J gave up 2 bases and V 1 base, and 2 bases lay outside the gene matches. CDR3 in amino acids: CASSPRGGAYNEQFF. The CDR3 nucleotides read TGTGCCAGCTCACCACGAGGGGGCGCCTACAATGAGCAGTTCTTC.

This clone appeared a few times. This chain links TRBV19 with TRBJ2-4; TRBD1 matches at 9 bases. Germline V gene sequence: CDR1 LNHDA, CDR2 SQIVND (reference sequence). J gave up 12 bases and V 1 base, and 13 bases lay outside the gene matches. The CDR3 contains 16 residues. The chain's CDR3 is CASSIANPGTGSNQYF. DNA for the CDR3: TGTGCCAGTAGTATAGCAAATCCCGGGACAGGGTCGAATCAGTACTTC.

This chain links TRBV7-2 with TRBJ2-3, with 8 bases fitting TRBD1. With V trimmed by 1 base and J by 2 bases, 5 bases remained unmatched. Germline CDR1 SGHTA, CDR2 FQGNSA. The CDR3 is made up of 16 amino acids. The CDR3: CASSLGQGMDTDTQYF. CDR3 nucleotides: TGTGCCAGCAGCTTAGGACAGGGGATGGACACAGATACGCAGTATTTT.

The gene calls are TRBV6-1 and TRBJ2-1, with D perhaps matching TRBD2 (6 bases). The V end was cut by 6 bases, the J end by 1 base, with 10 bases between. There are 14 residues in the CDR3. CDR1 and CDR2 from the germline V gene are MNHNS and SASEGT. CDR3 nucleotides: TGTGCCAGCAGGGGCGGGATGTCCTACAATGAGCAGTTCTTC. Translated, it gives CASRGGMSYNEQFF.

This clone was observed a few times. The chain employs TRBV28 and TRBJ1-2; 8 bases map to TRBD1. With 6 bases clipped from V and 0 bases from J, the junction kept 9 bases outside the gene matches. The CDR3 consists of 16 residues. Germline loops: CDR1 MDHEN, CDR2 SYDVKM. The CDR3 sequence: CASSSHDRGANYGYTF. The CDR3 DNA reads as TGTGCCAGCAGCTCACACGACAGGGGAGCTAACTATGGCTACACCTTC.

The V call is TRBV19, the J call TRBJ1-5; 10 bases line up with TRBD1. Trimming took 10 bases from V and 6 from J; bases not matched to a gene: 12. The V gene's germline CDR1 is LNHDA and CDR2 SQIVND (reference sequence). The CDR3 has 15 residues. This CDR3 reads CATSRQGAPSQPQHF. The CDR3 DNA sequence: TGTGCCACCAGCAGACAGGGGGCGCCGAGTCAGCCCCAGCATTTT.

The chain has TRBV7-3 and TRBJ2-5, with 10 bases identical to TRBD2. CDR3 length equals 15 residues. The V gene end was trimmed by 5 bases and the J gene end by 4 bases; junction bases not matched to a gene: 7. Germline loops: CDR1 SGHTA, CDR2 FQGTGA. CDR3 in amino acids: CASSASGSPRETQYF. CDR3 nucleotides: TGTGCCAGCAGCGCTAGCGGGAGCCCTAGAGAGACCCAGTACTTC.

V usage is TRBV5-5 and J usage is TRBJ1-2; 7 bases line up with TRBD1. Germline V gene data show CDR1 as SGHKS and CDR2 as YYEKEE (reference sequence). The CDR3 consists of 15 residues. The ends lost 0 bases at V and 3 bases at J; junction bases unmatched: 5. CDR3 residues: CASSLASTGDYGYTF. The CDR3 bases are TGTGCCAGCAGCTTGGCCTCTACAGGGGACTATGGCTACACCTTC.

This clone was counted only a few times. The V call is TRBV14, the J call TRBJ1-1; TRBD1 is a possible D gene (5 bases). The germline V gene encodes CDR1 SGHDN and CDR2 FVKESK. V was clipped by 3 bases and J by 0 bases, with 14 bases between them. The CDR3 is 16 amino acids. The DNA of the CDR3 is TGTGCCAGCAGCCACGGTCCGCAGGGCCTGAACACTGAAGCTTTCTTT. Encoded protein: CASSHGPQGLNTEAFF.

The chain combines TRBV2 with TRBJ2-5; unclear D gene. The CDR3 totals 12 residues. V was shortened by 6 bases and J by 3 bases, with 8 bases between the two germline ends. Germline CDR1 is SNHLY and CDR2 is FYNNEI. The DNA for the CDR3 is TGTGCCAGCAGCGCTATAGAAGAGACCCAGTACTTC. Translated: CASSAIEETQYF.

The gene calls are TRBV29-1 and TRBJ2-3, with 9 positions matching TRBD2. CDR3 length: 17 amino acids. CDR1 and CDR2 (germline): SQVTM, ANQGSEA. V shed 0 bases, J shed 2 bases, and the junction held 9 bases outside the gene matches. The CDR3 protein is CSVEEPREGLFTDTQYF. The CDR3 DNA reads TGCAGCGTTGAAGAGCCGCGGGAGGGTTTATTCACAGATACGCAGTATTTT.

This chain joins TRBV15 and TRBJ1-4; TRBD1 matches 7 bases. CDR1 and CDR2 (germline): LNHNV, YYDKDF (reference sequence). The V gene end was trimmed by 1 base and the J gene end by 3 bases; junction bases not matched to a gene: 5. CDR3 size: 16 residues. The CDR3 spells CATSRGFGTANEKLFF. CDR3 nucleotide sequence: TGTGCCACCAGCAGAGGGTTCGGGACAGCTAATGAAAAACTGTTTTTT. Drawing the rest from reference TRBV15 and TRBJ1-4, the complete variable domain is DAMVIQNPRYQVTQFGKPVTLSCSQTLNHNVMYWYQQKSSQAPKLLFHYYDKDFNNEADTPDNFQSRRPNTSFCFLDIRSPGLGDTAMYLCATSRGFGTANEKLFFGSGTQLSVL.

The V gene is TRBV28, the J gene TRBJ1-2, with D maybe TRBD1 (6 bases). The CDR3 consists of 15 residues. Looked up from germline, CDR1 is MDHEN and CDR2 is SYDVKM. V was clipped by 10 bases and J by 2 bases, with 20 bases between them. CDR3: CATARTGTTNYGYTF. In DNA form, the CDR3 reads TGTGCCACCGCCCGAACAGGGACCACCAACTATGGCTACACCTTC.

The chain links TRBV5-1 to TRBJ1-1; 12 bases map to TRBD1. The V segment lost 3 bases and the J segment 0 bases; nucleotides outside the gene matches: 6. The V gene's germline CDR1 is SGHRS and CDR2 YFSETQ. The CDR3 has 17 amino acids. As DNA, the CDR3 is TGCGCCAGCAGCTCGCCCGGGACAGGGGGCTTGAACACTGAAGCTTTCTTT. Its protein is CASSSPGTGGLNTEAFF.

The chain uses TRBV6-5 and TRBJ2-4; TRBD2 aligns across 8 bases. The germline gives CDR1 MNHEY, CDR2 SVGAGI. The CDR3 is 15 amino acids. Losses at the gene ends were 7 bases for V and 3 bases for J; bases not matched to a gene: 8. CDR3 nucleotides: TGTGCCAGCACCTCTGCGGGAGGTGGCAAAAACATTCAGTACTTC. Protein product: CASTSAGGGKNIQYF.

About this clone: Since the CDR3 does not end with the conserved phenylalanine or tryptophan, this likely comes from a read error. This chain joins TRBV19 and TRBJ1-2, with 8 nucleotides matching TRBD1. Germline CDR1 reads LNHDA; CDR2 reads SQIVND (reference sequence). The V and J ends lost 3 bases and 4 bases, in that order; junction bases with no gene match: 13. The CDR3 loop spans 17 amino acids. The CDR3 region has the DNA TGTGCCAGTAGTATGGGACCCGGACAGGGTTGGTTCTATGGCTACACCCTC. It is translated as CASSMGPGQGWFYGYTL.

The chain has TRBV7-9 and TRBJ1-2, with TRBD1 as a possible D gene (6 bases). The V and J ends lost 1 base and 4 bases respectively, with 13 bases between them. In germline, CDR1 is SEHNR, CDR2 FQNEAQ (reference sequence). The CDR3 covers 15 residues. Here the CDR3 reads CASSLEVRTAYGYTF. DNA of the CDR3: TGTGCCAGCAGCTTAGAGGTGCGGACAGCCTATGGCTACACCTTC.

Remarks on this clone: One end of the junction fails to match germline, which may point to a read error. CDR3 in amino acids: CASSFGGLYVYTF. The CDR3 DNA sequence: TGTGCCAGCAGCTTCGGGGGACTGTATGTCTACACCTTC. V gene TRBV7-9 combines with J gene TRBJ1-2; possibly TRBD1 for D (5 bases). The CDR3 is 13 residues long. Germline V gives CDR1 SEHNR, CDR2 FQNEAQ (reference sequence). The full variable domain, completed using reference TRBV7-9 and TRBJ1-2, is DTGVSQNPRHKITKRGQNVTFRCDPISEHNRLYWYRQTLGQGPEFLTYFQNEAQLEKSRLLSDRFSAERPKGSFSTLEIQRTEQGDSAMYLCASSFGGLYVYTFGSGTRLTVV.

The chain joins TRBV9 to TRBJ2-3; 8 bases match TRBD2. Germline-derived CDR1 and CDR2 are SGDLS and YYNGEE. V was clipped by 2 bases and J by 2 bases; unmatched bases: 10. This CDR3 spans 17 amino acids. CDR3 nucleotide sequence: TGTGCCAGCAGCGTCGCGGGTAGCGGGACTTTCACAGATACGCAGTATTTT. It is translated as CASSVAGSGTFTDTQYF.

The chain links TRBV5-1 to TRBJ1-4, with 9 bases lining up with TRBD1. V lost 3 bases to trimming and J lost 7 bases; unmatched junction nucleotides: 7. Germline loops: CDR1 SGHRS, CDR2 YFSETQ. The CDR3 has 15 amino acids. The CDR3 nucleotides read TGCGCCAGCAGCTGGAACAGGGGGCTCATTGAAAAACTGTTTTTT. Translated, it gives CASSWNRGLIEKLFF.